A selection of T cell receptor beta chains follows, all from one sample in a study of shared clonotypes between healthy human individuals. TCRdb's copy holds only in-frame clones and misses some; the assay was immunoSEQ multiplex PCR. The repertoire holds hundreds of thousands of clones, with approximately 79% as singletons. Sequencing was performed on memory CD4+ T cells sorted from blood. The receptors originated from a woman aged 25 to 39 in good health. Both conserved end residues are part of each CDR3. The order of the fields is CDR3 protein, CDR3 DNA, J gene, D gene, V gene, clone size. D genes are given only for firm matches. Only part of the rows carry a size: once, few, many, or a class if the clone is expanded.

CASSARDYKSEETQYF TGTGCCAGCAGTGCCCGGGACTACAAGTCGGAAGAGACCCAGTACTTC TRBJ2-5 TRBD2 TRBV28 few
CASSGLAGNIQYF TGTGCCAGCAGTGGACTCGCCGGAAACATTCAGTACTTC TRBJ2-4 NA TRBV6-1 NA
CATTIGQNTGELFF TGTGCCACCACTATTGGACAGAACACCGGGGAGCTGTTTTTT TRBJ2-2 NA TRBV7-8 NA
CASSLVRHTEAFF TGTGCCAGCAGCTTGGTCCGCCACACTGAAGCTTTCTTT TRBJ1-1 NA TRBV5-8 NA
CASSQLDHNNEQFF TGCGCCAGCAGCCAACTGGACCACAACAATGAGCAGTTCTTC TRBJ2-1 NA TRBV4-1 few
CASSRSSRNDEQFF TGCGCCAGCAGCCGCTCTAGCAGGAACGATGAGCAGTTCTTC TRBJ2-1 NA TRBV5-1 once
CASSLPRGANTGELFF TGTGCCAGCAGCTTACCCCGGGGGGCGAACACCGGGGAGCTGTTTTTT TRBJ2-2 TRBD2 TRBV7-9 NA
CASSDGASYGYTF TGCGCCAGCAGTGACGGAGCAAGTTATGGCTACACCTTC TRBJ1-2 NA TRBV10-1 few
CASSLPRQPQHF TGTGCCAGCAGTTTACCGAGGCAGCCCCAGCATTTT TRBJ1-5 NA TRBV28 NA
CASSSLAGGDLSGQFF TGTGCCAGCAGCTCTTTAGCGGGAGGGGACCTTTCCGGGCAGTTCTTC TRBJ2-1 TRBD2 TRBV7-9 NA
CASSRRGGAGASDTQYF TGTGCCAGCAGCCGCAGGGGTGGGGCGGGAGCCTCAGATACGCAGTATTTT TRBJ2-3 NA TRBV7-2 NA
CASSQEPGQRNQPQHF TGCGCCAGCAGCCAAGAGCCGGGCCAACGCAATCAGCCCCAGCATTTT TRBJ1-5 NA TRBV4-1 NA
CASSPSRDREAEQYF TGTGCCAGCAGCCCTAGCCGGGACAGGGAGGCCGAGCAGTACTTC TRBJ2-7 TRBD1 TRBV6-5 few
CASSPWGQASGEGLYEQYF TGTGCCAGCAGCCCGTGGGGGCAGGCTAGCGGGGAAGGTCTGTACGAGCAGTACTTC TRBJ2-7 TRBD2 TRBV7-9 NA
CASSSLAGGGNEQYF TGTGCCAGCAGTAGCCTAGCGGGAGGAGGCAACGAGCAGTACTTC TRBJ2-7 TRBD2 TRBV27 NA